This T cell receptor (beta chain) came from a study of blood T cell repertoires in COVID-19. Background on the study: T cells, B-cell-depleted T cells, or PBMCs provided the cDNA or gDNA that served as material.

CDR1 SGHVS and CDR2 FQNEAQ come from the germline V gene. J was trimmed by 4 bases and V by 1 base; bases with no gene match: 1. This CDR3 is 15 amino acids long. Original methodology: Cell counts per sample came from amplifying reference gene primers. Clones were sequenced by immunoSEQ multiplex PCR, and TCRdb holds only the in-frame ones, with some missing. From that table come the V and J calls and clone size; the DNA was used to work out D and trimming. The sample shows fewer than 7,500 clones, roughly 90% of them seen only once. Sequencing was performed on peripheral blood. The chain joins TRBV7-8 to TRBJ1-4; 9 nucleotides line up with TRBD1. The clonotype comes from a human donor with active COVID-19. The donor label of this sample is uncertain. CDR3 sequence: CASSLGGQGNEKLFF. CDR3 DNA: TGTGCCAGCAGCTTAGGGGGACAGGGTAATGAAAAACTGTTTTTT.